Reported below is one T cell receptor beta chain. This entry is derived from a study of blood T cell repertoires in COVID-19. Study-level information: The samples span acute and convalescent COVID-19 from the United States, Italy and Spain. T cells, B-cell-depleted T cells, or PBMCs provided the cDNA or gDNA that served as material.

The CDR3 has 15 residues. The trim removed 4 bases at V and 0 bases at J, leaving 7 bases unmatched. Germline V gene sequence: CDR1 GTSNPN, CDR2 SVGIG (reference sequence). In the authors' methods: Quantification of nucleated cells was approximated via reference gene primer amplification. Generated by immunoSEQ multiplex PCR, the TCRdb table keeps only in-frame clones and is missing some. V, J and clone size were drawn from that table, and D and trimming were deduced from the DNA. The sample carries over 120,000 clones, 85% to 90% recorded once. This TCR was recovered from a woman aged 50 to 60 with active or convalescent COVID-19. The sequencing input was peripheral blood. The rearrangement uses TRBV30 and TRBJ1-2; TRBD1 matches 8 bases. The CDR3 nucleotides read TGTGCCTGGATCCGGGACAGGTCTACTAACTATGGCTACACCTTC. This encodes CAWIRDRSTNYGYTF.